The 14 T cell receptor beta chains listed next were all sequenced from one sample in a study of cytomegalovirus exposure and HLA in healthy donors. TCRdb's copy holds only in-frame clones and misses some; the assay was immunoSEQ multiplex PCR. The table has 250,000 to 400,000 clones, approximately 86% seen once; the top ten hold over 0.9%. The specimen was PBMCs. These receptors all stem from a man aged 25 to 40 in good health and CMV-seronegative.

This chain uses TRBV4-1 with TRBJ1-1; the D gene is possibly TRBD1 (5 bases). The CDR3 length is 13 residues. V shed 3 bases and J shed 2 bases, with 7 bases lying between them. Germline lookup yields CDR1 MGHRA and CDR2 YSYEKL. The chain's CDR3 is CASSHDRNTEAFF. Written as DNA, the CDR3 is TGCGCCAGCAGCCATGACAGAAACACTGAAGCTTTCTTT.

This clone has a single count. CDR3 nucleotides: TGTGCCAGCAAGGTTCCAGGGTCGCGGGATCGGCTCCACTTT. Protein sequence: CASKVPGSRDRLHF. The V and J genes are TRBV27 and TRBJ1-6, with D possibly being TRBD1 (5 bases). Trimming shortened V by 7 bases and J by 16 bases, and 23 bases separated the two germline ends. The CDR3 consists of 14 residues. Germline V CDR1 and CDR2: MNHEY, SMNVEV (reference sequence).

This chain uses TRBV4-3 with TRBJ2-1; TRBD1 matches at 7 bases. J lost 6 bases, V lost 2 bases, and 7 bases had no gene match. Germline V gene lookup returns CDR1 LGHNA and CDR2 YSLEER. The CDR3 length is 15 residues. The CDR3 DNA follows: TGCGCCAGCAGCCAACGACAGGGTGCGCTCAATGAGCAGTTCTTC. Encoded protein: CASSQRQGALNEQFF.

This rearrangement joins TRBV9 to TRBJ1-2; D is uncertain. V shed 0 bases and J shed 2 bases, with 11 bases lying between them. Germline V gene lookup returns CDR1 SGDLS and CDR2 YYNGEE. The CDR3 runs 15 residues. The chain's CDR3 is CASSVEEGSNYGYTF. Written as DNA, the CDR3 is TGTGCCAGCAGCGTAGAGGAGGGATCAAACTATGGCTACACCTTC.

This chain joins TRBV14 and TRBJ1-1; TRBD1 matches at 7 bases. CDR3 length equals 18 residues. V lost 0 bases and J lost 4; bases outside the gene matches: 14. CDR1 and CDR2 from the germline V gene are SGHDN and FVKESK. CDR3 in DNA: TGTGCCAGCAGCCAAGATTGGAGGACAGGCCTACGCGGCACTGAAGCTTTCTTT. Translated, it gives CASSQDWRTGLRGTEAFF.

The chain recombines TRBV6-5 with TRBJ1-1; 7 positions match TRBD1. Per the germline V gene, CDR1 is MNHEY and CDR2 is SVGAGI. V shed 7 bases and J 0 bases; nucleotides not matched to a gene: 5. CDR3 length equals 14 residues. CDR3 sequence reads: CASNNRGLNTEAFF. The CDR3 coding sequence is TGTGCCAGCAACAACAGGGGTCTGAACACTGAAGCTTTCTTT.

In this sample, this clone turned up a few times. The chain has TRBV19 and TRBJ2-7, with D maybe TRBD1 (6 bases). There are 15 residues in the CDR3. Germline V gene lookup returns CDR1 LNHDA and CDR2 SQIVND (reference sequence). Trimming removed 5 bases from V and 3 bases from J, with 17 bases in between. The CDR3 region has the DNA TGTGCCAGTAGTGGGGGACACCGGGCGGGCTACGAGCAGTACTTC. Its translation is CASSGGHRAGYEQYF.

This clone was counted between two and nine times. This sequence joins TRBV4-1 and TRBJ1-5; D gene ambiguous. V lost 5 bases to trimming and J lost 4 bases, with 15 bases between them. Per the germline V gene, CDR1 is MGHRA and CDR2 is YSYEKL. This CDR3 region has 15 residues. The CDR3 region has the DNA TGCGCCAGCAGCAACCTAGTGGTAGAGAATCAGCCCCAGCATTTT. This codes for CASSNLVVENQPQHF.

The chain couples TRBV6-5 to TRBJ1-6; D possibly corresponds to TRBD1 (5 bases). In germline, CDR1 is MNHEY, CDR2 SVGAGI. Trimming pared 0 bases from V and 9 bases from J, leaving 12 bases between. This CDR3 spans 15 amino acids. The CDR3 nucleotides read TGTGCCAGCAGTTACTCGAGAACAGGCGGTTCACCCCTCCACTTT. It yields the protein CASSYSRTGGSPLHF.

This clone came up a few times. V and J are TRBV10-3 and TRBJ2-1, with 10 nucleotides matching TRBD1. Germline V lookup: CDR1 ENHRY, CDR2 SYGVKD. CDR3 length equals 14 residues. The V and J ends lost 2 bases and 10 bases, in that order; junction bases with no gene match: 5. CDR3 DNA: TGTGCCATCAGTGAGGACAGGGGGCAACGGGAGCAGTTCTTC. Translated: CAISEDRGQREQFF.

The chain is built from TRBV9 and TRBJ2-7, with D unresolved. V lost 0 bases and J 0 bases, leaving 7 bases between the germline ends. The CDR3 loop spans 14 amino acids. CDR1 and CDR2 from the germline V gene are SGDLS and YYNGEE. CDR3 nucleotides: TGTGCCAGCAGCGTAGGCGACAACTCCTACGAGCAGTACTTC. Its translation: CASSVGDNSYEQYF.

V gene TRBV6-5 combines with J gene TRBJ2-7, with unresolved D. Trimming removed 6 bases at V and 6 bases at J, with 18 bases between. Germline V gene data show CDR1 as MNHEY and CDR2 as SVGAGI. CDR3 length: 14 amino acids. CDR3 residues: CASSPTVWASEQYF. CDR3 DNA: TGTGCCAGCAGCCCCACTGTATGGGCCTCCGAGCAGTACTTC.

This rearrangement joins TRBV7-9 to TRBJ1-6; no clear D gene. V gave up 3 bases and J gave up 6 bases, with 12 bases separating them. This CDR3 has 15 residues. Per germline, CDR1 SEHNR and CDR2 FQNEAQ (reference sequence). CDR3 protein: CASSFSGAANSPLHF. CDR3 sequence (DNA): TGTGCCAGCAGCTTTTCGGGAGCGGCTAATTCACCCCTCCACTTT.

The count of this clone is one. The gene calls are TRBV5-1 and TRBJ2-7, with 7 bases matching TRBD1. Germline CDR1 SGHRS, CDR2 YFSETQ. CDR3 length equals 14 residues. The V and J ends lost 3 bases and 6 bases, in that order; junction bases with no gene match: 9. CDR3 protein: CASSSGTAAAEQYF. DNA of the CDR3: TGCGCCAGCAGCTCCGGGACAGCGGCAGCCGAGCAGTACTTC.